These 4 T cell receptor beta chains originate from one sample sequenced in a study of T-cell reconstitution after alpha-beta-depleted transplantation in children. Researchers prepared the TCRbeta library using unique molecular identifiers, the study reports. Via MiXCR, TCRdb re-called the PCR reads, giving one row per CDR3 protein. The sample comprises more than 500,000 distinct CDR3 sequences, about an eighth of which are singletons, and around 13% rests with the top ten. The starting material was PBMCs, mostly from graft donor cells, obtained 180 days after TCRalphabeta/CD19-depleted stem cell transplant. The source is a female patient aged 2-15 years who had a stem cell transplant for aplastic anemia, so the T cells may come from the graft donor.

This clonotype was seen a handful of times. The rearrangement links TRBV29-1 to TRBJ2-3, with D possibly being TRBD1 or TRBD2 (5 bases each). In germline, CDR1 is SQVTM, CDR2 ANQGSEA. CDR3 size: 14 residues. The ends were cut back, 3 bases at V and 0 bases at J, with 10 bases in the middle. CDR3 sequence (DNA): TGCAGCGTTGAGAGGGGCTTAAGCACAGATACGCAGTATTTT. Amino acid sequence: CSVERGLSTDTQYF.

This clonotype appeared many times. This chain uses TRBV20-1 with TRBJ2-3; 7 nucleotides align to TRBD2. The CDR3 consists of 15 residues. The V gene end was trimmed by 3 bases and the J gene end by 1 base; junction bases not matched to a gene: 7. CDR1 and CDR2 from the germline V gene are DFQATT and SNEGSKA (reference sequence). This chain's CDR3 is CSASLTSPRTDTQYF. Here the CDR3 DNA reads TGCAGTGCTAGTTTGACTAGCCCCCGCACAGATACGCAGTATTTT.

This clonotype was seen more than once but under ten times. The CDR3 is CASSAVAANTGELFF. The CDR3 nucleotides read TGTGCCAGCAGCGCAGTAGCGGCGAACACCGGGGAGCTGTTTTTT. The chain uses TRBV7-2 and TRBJ2-2; tentatively, D is TRBD2 (6 bases). This CDR3 is built from 15 residues. The V gene lost 5 bases and the J gene lost 0 bases, with 10 bases spanning the gap. CDR1 is SGHTA, CDR2 FQGNSA, per germline.

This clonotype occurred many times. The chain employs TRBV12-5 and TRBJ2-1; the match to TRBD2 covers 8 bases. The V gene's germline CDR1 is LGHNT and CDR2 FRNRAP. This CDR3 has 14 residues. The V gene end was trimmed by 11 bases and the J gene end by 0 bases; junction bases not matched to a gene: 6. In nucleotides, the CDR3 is TGTGCTGCTAGCGGGTTCAGCTCCTACAATGAGCAGTTCTTC. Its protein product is CAASGFSSYNEQFF.